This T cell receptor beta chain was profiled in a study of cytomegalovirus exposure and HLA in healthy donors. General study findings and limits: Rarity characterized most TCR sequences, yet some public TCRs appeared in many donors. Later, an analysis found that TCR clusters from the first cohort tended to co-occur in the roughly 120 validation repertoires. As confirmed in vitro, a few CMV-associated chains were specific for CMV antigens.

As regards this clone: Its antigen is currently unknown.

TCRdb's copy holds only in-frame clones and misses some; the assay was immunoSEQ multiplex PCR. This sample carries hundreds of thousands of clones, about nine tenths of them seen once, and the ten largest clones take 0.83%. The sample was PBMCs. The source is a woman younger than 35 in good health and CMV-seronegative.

The CDR3 sequence is CASSSDQGILPSYNEQFF. CDR3 in DNA: TGTGCCAGCAGCTCCGATCAGGGAATTCTTCCCTCCTACAATGAGCAGTTCTTC. The V and J genes are TRBV5-5 and TRBJ2-1; tentative D call: TRBD1 (5 bases). In germline, CDR1 is SGHKS, CDR2 YYEKEE (reference sequence). This CDR3 spans 18 amino acids. The V gene lost 3 bases and the J gene lost 0 bases, with 19 bases spanning the gap.